This T cell receptor (beta chain) was documented in a study of PD-1 blockade in classical Hodgkin lymphoma. General study results and limits: Unlike CD8+ TCR diversity, which did not rise significantly by C4D1, CD4+ TCR diversity did.

Comment on this clone: Its antigen is unknown.

Clones were read by immunoSEQ multiplex PCR, and TCRdb kept only the in-frame ones, dropping some. The sample includes more than 50,000 clones, 71% of them seen just once. Each patient relapsed following autologous stem cell transplantation, and prior brentuximab vedotin exposure differed. The CDR3 has 15 residues. The V gene lost 5 bases and the J gene lost 5 bases, with 19 bases spanning the gap. Germline values: CDR1 MNHNY, CDR2 SVGAGI (reference sequence). The source of this sequence is a human donor with classical Hodgkin lymphoma. This chain links TRBV6-6 with TRBJ2-7; D is unresolved. The sequenced sample was peripheral blood mononuclear cells (PBMCs), obtained before the second cycle of nivolumab. CDR3 in amino acids: CASSITGPAVNEQYF. The CDR3 DNA sequence: TGTGCCAGCAGTATAACCGGGCCCGCGGTCAACGAGCAGTACTTC.